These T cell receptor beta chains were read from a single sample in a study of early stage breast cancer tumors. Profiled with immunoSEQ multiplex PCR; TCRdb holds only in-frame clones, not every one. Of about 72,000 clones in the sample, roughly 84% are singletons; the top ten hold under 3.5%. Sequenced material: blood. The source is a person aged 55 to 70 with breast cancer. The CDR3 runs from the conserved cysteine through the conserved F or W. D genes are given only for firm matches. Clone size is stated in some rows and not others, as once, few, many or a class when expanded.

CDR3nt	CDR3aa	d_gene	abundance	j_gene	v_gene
TGCGCCAGCAGCTTGCCCCGACAGGGAAGGAACACTGAAGCTTTCTTT	CASSLPRQGRNTEAFF	TRBD1	-	TRBJ1-1	TRBV5-1
TGTGCCAGCACCAGAGCGGGGGGGCTGTCCACTGAAGCTTTCTTT	CASTRAGGLSTEAFF	-	-	TRBJ1-1	TRBV27
TGTGCCAGCAGTGAATCCGGAGGCGCTGGAAACACCATATATTTT	CASSESGGAGNTIYF	-	-	TRBJ1-3	TRBV6-1
TGTGCCAGCAGCTTACTAGCGGTACAAGAGACCCAGTACTTC	CASSLLAVQETQYF	TRBD2	-	TRBJ2-5	TRBV7-3
TGTGCCAGCAGTTTGAGCACTACCGGGGAGCTGTTTTTT	CASSLSTTGELFF	-	-	TRBJ2-2	TRBV28
TGTGCCATCAGTGACGGTGCTAGCGGGAGTAGGGGGGCCTACAATGAGCAGTTCTTC	CAISDGASGSRGAYNEQFF	TRBD2	-	TRBJ2-1	TRBV10-3
TGTGCCAGCAGGCCTGCAGGGGGCCGTAGCACTGAAGCTTTCTTT	CASRPAGGRSTEAFF	TRBD1	once	TRBJ1-1	TRBV11-2
TGTGCCAGCACTCCAACCCAAGAGACCCAGTACTTC	CASTPTQETQYF	-	-	TRBJ2-5	TRBV6-6
TGCGCCAGCATGACGGGGGCGCAAGAGACCCAGTACTTC	CASMTGAQETQYF	-	-	TRBJ2-5	TRBV5-1
TGTGCCAGCTCACCACCGGGGAGGGGCCACAATGAGCAGTTCTTC	CASSPPGRGHNEQFF	TRBD2	-	TRBJ2-1	TRBV18
TGCGCCAGCAGCTGGGCACGAATCGGAGATACGCAGTATTTT	CASSWARIGDTQYF	-	-	TRBJ2-3	TRBV5-1
TGTGCCAGCAGCTTGACAGGGAGCAACGAGCAGTACTTC	CASSLTGSNEQYF	-	-	TRBJ2-7	TRBV5-4
TGTGCCAGCTTTAGCGGCCCTAGCACAGATACGCAGTATTTT	CASFSGPSTDTQYF	-	-	TRBJ2-3	TRBV28
TGTGCCAGCAGCCCGGGGCACGCGAACACCGGGGAGCTGTTTTTT	CASSPGHANTGELFF	-	-	TRBJ2-2	TRBV5-4
TGTGCCAGCAGTGTAGTCCAGGCAGCCCTGAACTATGGCTACACCTTC	CASSVVQAALNYGYTF	-	-	TRBJ1-2	TRBV6-4
TGTGCCAGCAGTTATCAGGACACCATATATTTT	CASSYQDTIYF	-	few	TRBJ1-3	TRBV6-5
TGCAGTGCTACTAGGGGACATCAGTACTTC	CSATRGHQYF	-	-	TRBJ2-4	TRBV20-1
TGTGCCAGCAGTGAGAATTACCTGAACACCATATATTTT	CASSENYLNTIYF	-	-	TRBJ1-3	TRBV6-1
TGCAGCGTTGCTCTTTCGACAGGGCAATACGAGCAGTACTTC	CSVALSTGQYEQYF	TRBD1	-	TRBJ2-7	TRBV29-1
TGTGCCAGCAGCCCAACAGGGTTAAACACTGAAGCTTTCTTT	CASSPTGLNTEAFF	-	-	TRBJ1-1	TRBV27
TGTGCCAGCAGCTTAGCAATCAGCCCGGGGGGTTACGAGCAGTACTTC	CASSLAISPGGYEQYF	TRBD2	-	TRBJ2-7	TRBV7-8
TGTGCCAGCAGTGAAGGCCCGGGCTATGGCTACACCTTC	CASSEGPGYGYTF	-	few	TRBJ1-2	TRBV2
TGTGCCAGCAGCAAAATGCCGGGCCGCTGCTTC	CASSKMPGRCF	-	-	TRBJ1-2	TRBV21-1
TGTGCCAGCAGTTACCGGGGACAGGGCTATCAGCCCCAGCATTTT	CASSYRGQGYQPQHF	TRBD1	-	TRBJ1-5	TRBV28
TGTGCCAGCAGCCAATGGGGTGCTCAGGGGGCATTAGCCAAAAACATTCAGTACTTC	CASSQWGAQGALAKNIQYF	TRBD1	-	TRBJ2-4	TRBV4-2
TGCGCCAGCAGCCGACCGGGGCTCGACGAGCAGTACTTC	CASSRPGLDEQYF	-	few	TRBJ2-7	TRBV5-1
TGTGCCAGCATCCCCTCCTACAATGAGCAGTTCTTC	CASIPSYNEQFF	-	few	TRBJ2-1	TRBV6-1
TGTGCCAGTACCTGGACAGGGGGCGGCTCCTACAATGAGCAGTTCTTC	CASTWTGGGSYNEQFF	TRBD1	-	TRBJ2-1	TRBV19
TGTGCCAGCAGCGTATTAGGAGGGTCGAGGGGGGATACGCAGTATTTT	CASSVLGGSRGDTQYF	-	-	TRBJ2-3	TRBV9
TGCGCCAGCAGCTTGGATGGGGGAATCGGGGAGCTGTTTTTT	CASSLDGGIGELFF	-	once	TRBJ2-2	TRBV5-1
TGCGCCAGCAGACCTAGAGGGGTAGCGGGGGCCTACAATGAGCAGTTCTTC	CASRPRGVAGAYNEQFF	TRBD2	once	TRBJ2-1	TRBV5-1
TGTGCCAGTAGTGCGAGCTCCTACGAGCAGTACTTC	CASSASSYEQYF	-	once	TRBJ2-7	TRBV19
TGTGCCAGCAGCCCCCAGGCGGCTACGAGTGAGACCCAGTACTTC	CASSPQAATSETQYF	-	-	TRBJ2-5	TRBV5-4
TGCGCCAGCAACTATCAGGGGATTGGGCCTGAAGCTTTCTTT	CASNYQGIGPEAFF	-	-	TRBJ1-1	TRBV5-1
TGCAGCGTTCAGGGCCGAGGCACCGGGGAGCTGTTTTTT	CSVQGRGTGELFF	-	-	TRBJ2-2	TRBV29-1
TGTGCCATCAGTTCCGGGAGCTCCTACGAGCAGTACTTC	CAISSGSSYEQYF	-	-	TRBJ2-7	TRBV10-3
TGTGCCAGCAGCTCGACTAGCGGGAGGGTAGATGAGCAGTTCTTC	CASSSTSGRVDEQFF	TRBD2	-	TRBJ2-1	TRBV11-2
TGTGCCAGCAGCTTGGGTTGGGAGCAGTTCTTC	CASSLGWEQFF	-	-	TRBJ2-1	TRBV5-6
TGTGCCAGCAGGTTCACAGGGATCCGGATCGAAGCTTTCTTT	CASRFTGIRIEAFF	-	-	TRBJ1-1	TRBV28
TGCGCCAGCAGCTTGAGGTCGGCGGGTTCTTTGGACTATGGCTACACCTTC	CASSLRSAGSLDYGYTF	-	-	TRBJ1-2	TRBV5-1
TGTGCCAGCAGCTTAGCGCGGACAGTGAACACTGAAGCTTTCTTT	CASSLARTVNTEAFF	-	-	TRBJ1-1	TRBV7-2
TGTGCCAGCAGTTTGAAGGAGTCGTCGAATTCACCCCTCCACTTT	CASSLKESSNSPLHF	-	-	TRBJ1-6	TRBV27
TGCGCCAGCAGCTTGACTAGCGGGGCTCAAGCAGATACGCAGTATTTT	CASSLTSGAQADTQYF	TRBD2	-	TRBJ2-3	TRBV5-1
TGTGCCAGCAGCTGGACAGGGGCTGAAGCTTTCTTT	CASSWTGAEAFF	TRBD1	-	TRBJ1-1	TRBV5-8
TGTGCCTCACAGGGGGCGTTTAATTCACCCCTCCACTTT	CASQGAFNSPLHF	TRBD1	-	TRBJ1-6	TRBV30
TGTGCCAGCAGCCCGACAGGGCTAAATCAGCCCCAGCATTTT	CASSPTGLNQPQHF	TRBD1	-	TRBJ1-5	TRBV6-6
TGTGCCATCAGTCCAGTAGGGGGCCACGAGCAGTACTTC	CAISPVGGHEQYF	TRBD1	-	TRBJ2-7	TRBV10-3
TGTGCCAGCAGCTTAGGAGGCACGGACGAGCAGTACTTC	CASSLGGTDEQYF	-	-	TRBJ2-7	TRBV11-2
TGTGCCAGCAGTCCCTCGGGGGGCGGCAATGAGCAGTTCTTC	CASSPSGGGNEQFF	-	-	TRBJ2-1	TRBV28
TGTGCCAGCAGTTTGCGGGGAGGGGCCTACGAGCAGTACTTC	CASSLRGGAYEQYF	TRBD2	-	TRBJ2-7	TRBV5-1
TGCAGCGTTGTTTCCGTTAGACAGCAAGAGACCCAGTACTTC	CSVVSVRQQETQYF	-	-	TRBJ2-5	TRBV29-1
TGCAGCGTGGGCACTGGCCCTCAGCCCCAGCATTTT	CSVGTGPQPQHF	-	-	TRBJ1-5	TRBV29-1
TGTGCCAGCAGTTTAAGCCCCTACGGGGGAGAGACCCAGTACTTC	CASSLSPYGGETQYF	-	-	TRBJ2-5	TRBV28
TGTGCCAGCAGTCGGCAGAACAAGAACACTGAAGCTTTCTTT	CASSRQNKNTEAFF	-	-	TRBJ1-1	TRBV27
TGTGCCAGCAGCCTAATCCACTCAGGAGAGCAGTACTTC	CASSLIHSGEQYF	-	-	TRBJ2-7	TRBV28
TGTGCCAGCAGCTTATTCCAGAACACTGAAGCTTTCTTT	CASSLFQNTEAFF	-	few	TRBJ1-1	TRBV7-9
TGCGCCAGCAGCTCGGGACTCCTCCTGGAGACCCAGTACTTC	CASSSGLLLETQYF	-	-	TRBJ2-5	TRBV5-1